This TCR beta chain was recorded in a study of blood T cell repertoires in COVID-19. Authors' data handling: Reference gene primers were amplified, and this amplification served to estimate nucleated cell counts. Profiled with immunoSEQ multiplex PCR; TCRdb holds only in-frame clones, not every one. The D gene and trimming were derived from the DNA, and the V and J assignments and clone size from that table. The sample has about 200,000 clones, roughly 94% seen once. The sample consisted of peripheral blood. This clonotype originated in a man aged 30 to 45 with acute or convalescent COVID-19.

CDR3 coding DNA: TGTGCCAGCAGTGGTGGGACAGGGACGCGGGGGGTCACCGATGAGCAGTTCTTC. It specifies CASSGGTGTRGVTDEQFF. The gene calls are TRBV6-4 and TRBJ2-1, with D possibly being TRBD1 (9 bases). This CDR3 is 18 amino acids long. V dropped 4 bases and J dropped 8 bases, with 27 bases sitting between them. Germline CDR1 MRHNA, CDR2 SNTAGT.